The 21 T cell receptor beta chains in this list originate from one sample, sequenced in a study of tumor and adjacent non-tumor tissue in lung cancer. A modified ARM-PCR protocol with three rounds of nested PCR amplified TCRbeta. TCRdb redid the calling of the multiplex PCR reads with MiXCR, one entry per CDR3 protein. The table lists about 68,000 distinct CDR3 sequences, around 60% of them singletons. This sample's RNA came from whole unsorted tissue. Sample: lung tumor tissue. These receptors came from a man in his forties or fifties with non-small cell lung cancer.

Many counts were recorded for this clonotype. The V and J genes are TRBV5-5 and TRBJ2-1, with D maybe TRBD1 (5 bases). This CDR3 comprises 17 residues. The V end was cut by 1 base, the J end by 0 bases, with 14 bases between. Germline CDR1 is SGHKS and CDR2 is YYEKEE (reference sequence). The CDR3 nucleotides are TGTGCCAGCAGCTTGTCGCCGGACACCGGCTCCTACAATGAGCAGTTCTTC. This translates into CASSLSPDTGSYNEQFF.

This clonotype was seen repeatedly, ten times or more. A single base separates this from a much larger clone, so it may be a read error. The chain uses TRBV11-2 and TRBJ1-1; unclear D gene. Trimming took off 4 bases at V and 7 bases at J, with 13 bases between the two ends. The CDR3 is made up of 13 amino acids. Germline V CDR1 and CDR2: SGHAT, FQNNGV. The CDR3 protein is CASSSTRRFEAFF. In DNA, the CDR3 is TGTGCCAGCAGCTCCACCCGGAGGTTTGAAGCTTTCTTT.

Concerning this clonotype: The junction shows a germline mismatch at one end, possibly a read error. The rearrangement uses TRBV29-1 and TRBJ2-5; a possible D gene is TRBD2 (5 bases). The length of the CDR3 is 14 residues. The germline V gene encodes CDR1 SQVTM and CDR2 ANQGSEA. The CDR3 region has the DNA TGCAGTGTTGACCTAGCCCTCTACCAAGAGACCCAGTACTTC. Encoded protein: CSVDLALYQETQYF.

With respect to this clonotype: A much bigger clone sits one base away, suggesting this may be a read error. The J gene is TRBJ2-1, the V gene TRBV5-6; D ambiguous. Germline V gene data show CDR1 as SGHDT and CDR2 as YYEEEE. This CDR3 has 13 residues. The CDR3 DNA reads TGTGCCAGAAGCTTGGAGCTTTACAATGAGCAGTTCTTC. This sequence encodes CARSLELYNEQFF.

With respect to this clonotype: At one of its ends the junction is not consistent with the germline gene, which may arise from a read error. The rearrangement joins TRBV5-1 to TRBJ1-1; TRBD1 is a possible D gene (5 bases). Germline CDR1 and CDR2: SGHRS and YFSETQ. The CDR3 sequence is 16 residues long. DNA for the CDR3: TGCACCAGCAGCTCTGCAGGGCACGGAGTGAACACTGAAGCTTTTTTT. It specifies CTSSSAGHGVNTEAFF.

V is TRBV11-2 and J is TRBJ1-6; tentatively, D is TRBD1 (5 bases). The V gene lost 3 bases and the J gene lost 17 bases, with 26 bases spanning the gap. The CDR3 is 16 amino acids. Germline V gene data show CDR1 as SGHAT and CDR2 as FQNNGV. The CDR3 spells CASSFSGHNYNSPFHF. CDR3 DNA: TGTGCCAGCAGCTTCTCAGGACACAACTATAATTCACCATTCCACTTT.

The chain couples TRBV24-1 to TRBJ1-5; tentatively, D is TRBD1 (5 bases). Germline values: CDR1 KGHDR, CDR2 SFDVKD. The CDR3 extends over 16 amino acids. V lost 0 bases, J lost 5 bases, and 13 bases lay in between. CDR3 in amino acids: CATSDLRQSLHQPQHF. DNA of the CDR3: TGTGCCACCAGTGATTTGAGACAGAGTCTCCATCAGCCCCAGCATTTT.

The genes are TRBV5-1 and TRBJ1-2, with TRBD1 as a possible D gene (5 bases). The CDR3 length is 15 residues. Germline CDR1 reads SGHRS; CDR2 reads YFSETQ. CDR3: CARSESLGSAGPYTF. In DNA, the CDR3 is TGCGCTAGGAGCGAATCTTTGGGGAGCGCGGGGCCTTACACCTTC. The whole variable domain, filled in from reference TRBV5-1 and TRBJ1-2, reads KAGVTQTPRYLIKTRGQQVTLSCSPISGHRSVSWYQQTPGQGLQFLFEYFSETQRNKGNFPGRFSGRQFSNSRSEMNVSTLELGDSALYLCARSESLGSAGPYTFGSGTRLTVV.

This clonotype was counted a few times. The rearrangement uses TRBV18 and TRBJ2-7; TRBD1 might be the D (6 bases). The CDR3 runs 12 residues. The V gene's germline CDR1 is KGHSH and CDR2 LQKENI. Trimming removed 8 bases from V and 5 bases from J, with 13 bases in between. CDR3 coding DNA: TGTGCCAGCAGTCCAAACAGGGACGAGCAGTACTTC. It specifies CASSPNRDEQYF.

In its sample, this clonotype was seen once. The rearrangement links TRBV5-1 to TRBJ2-6, with D unclear. The germline V gene has CDR1 SGHRS and CDR2 YFSETQ. V was cut by 5 bases and J by 0 bases, with 9 bases left in between. This CDR3 is 15 amino acids long. CDR3 DNA: TGCGCCAGCAGTCCTAGGAACTCTGGGGCCAACGTCCTGACTTTC. Translated: CASSPRNSGANVLTF.

This clonotype was detected only a few times. J is TRBJ2-3 and V is TRBV11-1; 7 bases fit TRBD1. CDR3 length: 17 amino acids. V was clipped by 5 bases and J by 14 bases; unmatched bases: 25. In germline, CDR1 is SGHAT, CDR2 FQDESV (reference sequence). CDR3 coding DNA: TGTGCCAGCAGCAATCGCCCGGGACAGCTAAGCACAGATATGCGGTATTTT. Translation gives CASSNRPGQLSTDMRYF.

This clonotype showed up many times. The chain joins TRBV12-3 or TRBV12-4 to TRBJ1-2, with D tentatively TRBD1 (6 bases). This CDR3 has 13 amino acids. The germline V and J ends were trimmed by 0 bases and 13 bases, with 15 bases remaining between them. The CDR3 is CASSLAGAGAFTF. DNA of the CDR3: TGTGCCAGCAGTTTAGCCGGGGCAGGGGCCTTCACCTTC.

This clonotype was recorded many times. This chain links TRBV10-3 with TRBJ1-3; TRBD1 is a possible D gene (5 bases). The V end was cut by 7 bases, the J end by 0 bases, with 13 bases between. This CDR3 spans 15 amino acids. Germline lookup yields CDR1 ENHRY and CDR2 SYGVKD. For the CDR3, the DNA is TGTGCCATCACCCGGGACTCTAGCTCTGGAAACACCATATATTTT. It translates to CAITRDSSSGNTIYF.

As concerns this clonotype: One base away lies a much larger clone, so this may be a sequencing read error. The genes are TRBV7-9 and TRBJ2-3; D is perhaps TRBD2 (6 bases). This CDR3 has 15 amino acids. Germline lookup yields CDR1 SEHNR and CDR2 FQNEAQ (reference sequence). DNA for the CDR3: TGTGACAGCAGCTTAGCGCTGGGGGGTCCGGATACGCAGTATTTT. Translating it yields CDSSLALGGPDTQYF.

A remark on this clonotype: One end of the junction fails to match germline, which may point to a read error. The rearrangement joins TRBV6-1 to TRBJ2-7; 7 bases match TRBD2. The CDR3 is made up of 16 amino acids. Germline CDR1 is MNHNS and CDR2 is SASEGT. The CDR3 nucleotides read TGTGTCAGCAGTGGGGCCGTGACTAGCAGCTTGCACGAGCAGTACTTC. Its protein product is CVSSGAVTSSLHEQYF.

This clonotype was seen ten or more times. J is TRBJ2-2 and V is TRBV6-2 or TRBV6-3, with D uncertain. CDR3 length: 15 amino acids. CDR1 is MNHEY and CDR2 is SVGEGT in the germline V gene. V dropped 5 bases and J dropped 0 bases, with 10 bases sitting between them. The CDR3: CASSPGYSNTGELFF. In nucleotides, the CDR3 is TGTGCCAGCAGTCCCGGGTATTCGAACACCGGGGAGCTGTTTTTT.

In this sample, this clonotype turned up many times. CDR3 protein: CSARVGTYEGPIEQYF. CDR3 nucleotide sequence: TGCAGTGCTAGAGTTGGGACATACGAGGGTCCCATCGAGCAGTACTTC. This chain uses TRBV20-1 with TRBJ2-7; the D gene is possibly TRBD1 (6 bases). Germline values: CDR1 DFQATT, CDR2 SNEGSKA (reference sequence). The CDR3 covers 16 residues. The ends were cut back, 1 base at V and 6 bases at J, with 22 bases in the middle.

This clonotype was detected ten times or more. The chain recombines TRBV12-3 or TRBV12-4 with TRBJ2-2; TRBD1 matches 9 bases. With V trimmed by 5 bases and J by 7 bases, 5 bases remained unmatched. This CDR3 has 14 residues. The CDR3 sequence: CASSRTGAVGELFF. DNA for the CDR3: TGTGCCAGCAGTAGGACAGGGGCCGTCGGGGAGCTGTTTTTT.

This clonotype was recorded a few times. The genes are TRBV20-1 and TRBJ2-7, with 11 bases matching TRBD1. The germline CDR1 and CDR2 sequences are DFQATT and SNEGSKA (reference sequence). The V and J ends lost 2 bases and 6 bases, in that order; junction bases with no gene match: 9. The CDR3 extends over 15 amino acids. The CDR3 sequence: CSARPAGTGGLEQYF. The CDR3 bases are TGCAGTGCTAGACCTGCGGGGACAGGGGGTCTCGAGCAGTACTTC.

A remark on this clonotype: It is likely a read error, because the conserved phenylalanine at the end of the CDR3 is missing. The chain is built from TRBV4-2 and TRBJ1-2; no clear D. The CDR3 is 17 residues long. Germline lookup yields CDR1 LGHNA and CDR2 YNFKEQ. DNA of the CDR3: TGTACCAGCAGCCAAGATGGAGCGCCAGGACGGGACTATGGCTACACCTCC. As protein: CTSSQDGAPGRDYGYTS.

Details on this clonotype: The junction departs from germline at one end; a sequencing error may be responsible. As DNA, the CDR3 is TGTGCAAGCAGCAATCAACTATGGGAGGTCGGGGAGCCGTTTTTT. This encodes CASSNQLWEVGEPFF. The rearrangement links TRBV11-2 to TRBJ2-2, with a tentative D call TRBD2 (6 bases). Germline-derived CDR1 and CDR2 are SGHAT and FQNNGV. The CDR3 runs to 15 residues. Looking up the rest from reference TRBV11-2 and TRBJ2-2 gives the full variable domain: EAGVAQSPRYKIIEKRQSVAFWCNPISGHATLYWYQQILGQGPKLLIQFQNNGVVDDSQLPKDRFSAERLKGVDSTLKIQPAKLEDSAVYLCASSNQLWEVGEPFFGEGSRLTVL.